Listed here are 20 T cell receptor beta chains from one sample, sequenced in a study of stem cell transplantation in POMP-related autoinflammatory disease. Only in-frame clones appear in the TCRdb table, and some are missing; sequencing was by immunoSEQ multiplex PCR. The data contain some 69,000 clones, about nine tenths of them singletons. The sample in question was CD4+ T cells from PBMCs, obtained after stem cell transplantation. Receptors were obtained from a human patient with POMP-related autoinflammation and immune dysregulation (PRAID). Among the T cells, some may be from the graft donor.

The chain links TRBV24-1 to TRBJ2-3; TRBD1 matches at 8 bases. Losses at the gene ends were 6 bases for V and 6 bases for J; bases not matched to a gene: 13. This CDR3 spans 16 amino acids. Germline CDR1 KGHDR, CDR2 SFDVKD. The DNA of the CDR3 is TGTGCCACCAGTTCCGGACAGGGAGGATTGGAGGATACGCAGTATTTT. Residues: CATSSGQGGLEDTQYF.

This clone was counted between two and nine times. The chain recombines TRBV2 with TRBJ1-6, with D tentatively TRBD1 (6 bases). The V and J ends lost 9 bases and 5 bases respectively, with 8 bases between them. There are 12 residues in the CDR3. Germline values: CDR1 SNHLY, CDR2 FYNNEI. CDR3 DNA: TGTGCCAGTCGGGGGCATAATTCACCCCTCCACTTT. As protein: CASRGHNSPLHF.

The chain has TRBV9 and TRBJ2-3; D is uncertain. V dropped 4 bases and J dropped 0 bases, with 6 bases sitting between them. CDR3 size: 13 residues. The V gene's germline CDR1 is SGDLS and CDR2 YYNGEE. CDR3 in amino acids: CASSLRSTDTQYF. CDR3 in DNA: TGTGCCAGCAGCTTAAGGAGCACAGATACGCAGTATTTT.

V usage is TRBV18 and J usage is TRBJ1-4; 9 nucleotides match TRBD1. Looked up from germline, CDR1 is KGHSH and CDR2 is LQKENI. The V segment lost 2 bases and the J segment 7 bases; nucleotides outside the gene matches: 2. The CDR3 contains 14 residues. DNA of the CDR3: TGTGCCAGCTCACCAGACAGGGGGAGTGAAAAACTGTTTTTT. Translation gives CASSPDRGSEKLFF.

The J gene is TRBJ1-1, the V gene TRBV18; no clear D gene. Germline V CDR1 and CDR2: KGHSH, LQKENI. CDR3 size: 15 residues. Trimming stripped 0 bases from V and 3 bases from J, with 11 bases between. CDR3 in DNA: TGTGCCAGCTCACCACCGGGCCTTCAGTACACTGAAGCTTTCTTT. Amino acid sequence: CASSPPGLQYTEAFF. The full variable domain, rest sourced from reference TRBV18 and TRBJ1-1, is NAGVMQNPRHLVRRRGQEARLRCSPMKGHSHVYWYRQLPEEGLKFMVYLQKENIIDESGMPKERFSAEFPKEGPSILRIQQVVRGDSAAYFCASSPPGLQYTEAFFGQGTRLTVV.

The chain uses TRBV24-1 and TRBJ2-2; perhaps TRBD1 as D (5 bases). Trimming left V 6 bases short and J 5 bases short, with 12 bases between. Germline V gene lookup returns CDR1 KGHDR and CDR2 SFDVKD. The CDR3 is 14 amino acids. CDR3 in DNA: TGTGCCACCAGTACGTCAGGGAAGACCGGGGAGCTGTTTTTT. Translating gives CATSTSGKTGELFF.

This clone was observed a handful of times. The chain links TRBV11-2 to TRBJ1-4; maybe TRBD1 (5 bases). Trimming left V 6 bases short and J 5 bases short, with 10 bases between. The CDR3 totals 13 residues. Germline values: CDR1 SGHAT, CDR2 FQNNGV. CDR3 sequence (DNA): TGTGCCAGCAGGAAGACAGCCAATGAAAAACTGTTTTTT. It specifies CASRKTANEKLFF.

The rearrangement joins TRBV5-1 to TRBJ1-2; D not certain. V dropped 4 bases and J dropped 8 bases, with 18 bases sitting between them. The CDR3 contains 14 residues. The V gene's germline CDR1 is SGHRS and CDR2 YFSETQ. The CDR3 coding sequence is TGCGCCAGCAGCCTGGATTGGGGAATGAAAGGCTACACCTTC. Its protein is CASSLDWGMKGYTF.

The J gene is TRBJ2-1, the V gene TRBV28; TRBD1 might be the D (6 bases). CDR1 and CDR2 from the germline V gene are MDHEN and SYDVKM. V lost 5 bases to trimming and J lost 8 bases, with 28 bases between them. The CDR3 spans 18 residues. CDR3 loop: CASSPSPGAGRVGYEQFF. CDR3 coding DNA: TGTGCCAGCAGTCCGTCCCCAGGGGCCGGGCGGGTAGGCTATGAGCAGTTCTTC.

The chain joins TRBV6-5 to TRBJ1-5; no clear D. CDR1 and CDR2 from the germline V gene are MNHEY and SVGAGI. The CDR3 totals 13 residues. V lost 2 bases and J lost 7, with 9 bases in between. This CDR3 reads CASSYGVEQPQHF. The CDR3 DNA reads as TGTGCCAGCAGTTACGGGGTTGAACAGCCCCAGCATTTT.

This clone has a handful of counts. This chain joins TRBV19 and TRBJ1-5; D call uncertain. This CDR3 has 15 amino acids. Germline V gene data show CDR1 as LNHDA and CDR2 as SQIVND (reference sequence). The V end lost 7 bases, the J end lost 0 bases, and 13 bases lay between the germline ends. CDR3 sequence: CASTSWQYSNQPQHF. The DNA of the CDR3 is TGTGCCAGTACAAGTTGGCAGTATAGCAATCAGCCCCAGCATTTT.

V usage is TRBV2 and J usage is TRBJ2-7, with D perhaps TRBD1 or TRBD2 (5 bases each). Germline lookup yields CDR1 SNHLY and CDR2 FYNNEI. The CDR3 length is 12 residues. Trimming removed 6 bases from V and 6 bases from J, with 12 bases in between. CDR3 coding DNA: TGTGCCAGCAGCCGAGTTGGGGGCGAGCAGTACGTC. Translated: CASSRVGGEQYV.

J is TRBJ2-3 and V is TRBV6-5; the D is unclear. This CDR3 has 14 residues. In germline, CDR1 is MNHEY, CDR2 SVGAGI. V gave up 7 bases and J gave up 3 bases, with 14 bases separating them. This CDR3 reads CASTPTSGTDTQYF. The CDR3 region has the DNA TGTGCCAGCACTCCCACCTCCGGGACAGATACGCAGTATTTT.

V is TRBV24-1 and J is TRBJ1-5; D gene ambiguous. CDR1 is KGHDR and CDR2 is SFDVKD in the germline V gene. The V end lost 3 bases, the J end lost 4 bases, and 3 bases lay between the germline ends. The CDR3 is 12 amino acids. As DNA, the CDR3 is TGTGCCACCAGTGATGTTAATCAGCCCCAGCATTTT. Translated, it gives CATSDVNQPQHF.

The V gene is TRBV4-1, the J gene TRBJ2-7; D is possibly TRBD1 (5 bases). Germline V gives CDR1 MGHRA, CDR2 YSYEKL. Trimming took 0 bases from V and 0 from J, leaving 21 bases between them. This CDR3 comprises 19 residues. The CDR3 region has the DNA TGCGCCAGCAGCCAAGACGACGGACGCAGGGTCAGCGCCTCCTACGAGCAGTACTTC. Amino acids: CASSQDDGRRVSASYEQYF.

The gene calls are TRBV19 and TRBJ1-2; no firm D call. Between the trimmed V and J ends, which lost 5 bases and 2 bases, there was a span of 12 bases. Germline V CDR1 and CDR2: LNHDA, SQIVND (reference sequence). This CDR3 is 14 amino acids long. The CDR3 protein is CASSRNRANYGYTF. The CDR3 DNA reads TGTGCCAGTAGTCGAAACCGGGCCAACTATGGCTACACCTTC.

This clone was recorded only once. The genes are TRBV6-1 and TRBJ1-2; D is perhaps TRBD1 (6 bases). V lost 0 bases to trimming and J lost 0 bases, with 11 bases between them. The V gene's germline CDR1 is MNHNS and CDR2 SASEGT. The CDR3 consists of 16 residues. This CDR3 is CASSEAQNRANYGYTF. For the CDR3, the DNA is TGTGCCAGCAGTGAAGCGCAGAACAGGGCTAACTATGGCTACACCTTC.

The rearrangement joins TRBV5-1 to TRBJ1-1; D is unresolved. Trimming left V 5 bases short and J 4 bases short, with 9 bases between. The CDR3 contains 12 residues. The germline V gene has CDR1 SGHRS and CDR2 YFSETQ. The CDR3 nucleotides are TGCGCCAGCAGGCTGGGTGGCACTGAAGCTTTCTTT. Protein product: CASRLGGTEAFF.

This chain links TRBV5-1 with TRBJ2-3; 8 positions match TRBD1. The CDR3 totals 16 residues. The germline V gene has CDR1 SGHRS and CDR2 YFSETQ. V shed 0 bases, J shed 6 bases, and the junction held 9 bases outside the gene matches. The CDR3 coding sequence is TGCGCCAGCAGCTTGGTCGCAGGGGGCCCTAGGGATACGCAGTATTTT. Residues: CASSLVAGGPRDTQYF. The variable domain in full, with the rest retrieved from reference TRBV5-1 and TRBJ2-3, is KAGVTQTPRYLIKTRGQQVTLSCSPISGHRSVSWYQQTPGQGLQFLFEYFSETQRNKGNFPGRFSGRQFSNSRSEMNVSTLELGDSALYLCASSLVAGGPRDTQYFGPGTRLTVL.

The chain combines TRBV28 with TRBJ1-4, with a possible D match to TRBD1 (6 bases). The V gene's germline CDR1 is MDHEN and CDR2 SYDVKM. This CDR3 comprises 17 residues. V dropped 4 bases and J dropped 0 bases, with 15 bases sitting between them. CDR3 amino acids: CASSSLGQRTTNEKLFF. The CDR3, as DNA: TGTGCCAGCAGTTCCCTAGGACAGCGTACAACTAATGAAAAACTGTTTTTT.